The T cell receptor (beta chain) under discussion was sequenced for a study of blood T cell repertoires in COVID-19. Only in-frame clones appear in the TCRdb table, and some are missing; sequencing was by immunoSEQ multiplex PCR. This sample has roughly 120,000 clones; approximately 87% occur once, and the top ten carry under 3%. Material for sequencing was peripheral blood. The source is a young man with acute or convalescent COVID-19.

CDR3 bases: TGTGCCAGCAGCCTCCCCGGGACTTGGAACACCGGGGAGCTGTTTTTT. Its translation is CASSLPGTWNTGELFF. The chain links TRBV3-1 (or the pseudogene TRBV3-2) to TRBJ2-2, with D maybe TRBD2 (6 bases). This CDR3 contains 16 residues. CDR1 and CDR2 (germline): LGHDT, YNNKEL (reference sequence). V lost 4 bases, J lost 1 base, and 13 bases lay in between.